Shown below are 19 T cell receptor beta chains from a single sample sequenced in a study of vaccination and CD4 T cells after COVID-19. As for treatment: approximately 9-day PBMC culture with coronavirus spike peptide pools or control peptides (ViraFEST assay). These receptors' antigens are unknown. Sequenced with the Oncomine TCR Beta short-read assay was DNA taken from cultured CD4+ T cells. TCRdb used MiXCR to reprocess the PCR reads, holding one entry per CDR3 protein. Here the sample spans about 13,000 distinct CDR3 sequences, under 60% being singletons. Sequenced material: CD4+ T cells from blood, cultured in vitro. The receptors stem from a human donor who had recovered from COVID-19.

Relative to its sample, this clonotype is medium-sized (0.01 to 0.1%). The V call is TRBV20-1, the J call TRBJ1-5; D ambiguous. The germline V gene has CDR1 DFQATT and CDR2 SNEGSKA (reference sequence). V was shortened by 3 bases and J by 0 bases, with 6 bases between the two germline ends. The CDR3 is made up of 13 amino acids. The CDR3 loop is CSAREYSNQPQHF. For the CDR3, the DNA is TGCAGTGCTAGGGAATATAGCAATCAGCCCCAGCATTTT.

The CDR3 spells CAISESKAGSHSYEQYF. CDR3 DNA: TGTGCCATCAGTGAGTCGAAAGCGGGGTCCCACTCCTACGAGCAGTACTTC. The chain is built from TRBV10-3 and TRBJ2-7, with 7 bases matching TRBD2. CDR1 is ENHRY and CDR2 is SYGVKD in the germline V gene. This CDR3 spans 17 amino acids. V lost 0 bases and J lost 0; bases outside the gene matches: 8.

This clonotype was seen a handful of times. This sequence joins TRBV20-1 and TRBJ1-5; TRBD1 is a possible D gene (5 bases). Germline assignment: CDR1 DFQATT and CDR2 SNEGSKA (reference sequence). The CDR3 is 14 amino acids. V was cut by 1 base and J by 4 bases, with 11 bases left in between. DNA of the CDR3: TGCAGTGCTAGAGTTGCAGGGCAAAATCAGCCCCAGCATTTT. This encodes CSARVAGQNQPQHF.

V and J are TRBV6-1 and TRBJ2-1; 7 bases agree with TRBD2. The germline CDR1 and CDR2 sequences are MNHNS and SASEGT. The length of the CDR3 is 18 residues. The V gene end was trimmed by 6 bases and the J gene end by 4 bases; junction bases not matched to a gene: 18. The CDR3 here is CASRTPEASGPRYNEQFF. In nucleotides, the CDR3 is TGTGCCAGCAGGACGCCCGAAGCTAGCGGCCCCAGGTACAATGAGCAGTTCTTC.

The gene calls are TRBV20-1 and TRBJ2-3; D not resolved. The V end was cut by 6 bases, the J end by 4 bases, with 11 bases between. The germline CDR1 and CDR2 sequences are DFQATT and SNEGSKA (reference sequence). The CDR3 loop spans 12 amino acids. Written as DNA, the CDR3 is TGCAGTGCCTCATGGTCGGCAGATACGCAGTATTTT. This gives the protein CSASWSADTQYF.

The chain recombines TRBV11-2 with TRBJ2-5; D not certain. Per the germline V gene, CDR1 is SGHAT and CDR2 is FQNNGV. The CDR3 is made up of 13 amino acids. Trimming cost V 6 bases and J 3 bases, with 11 bases left between them. CDR3 in amino acids: CASRPSREETQYF. CDR3 sequence (DNA): TGTGCCAGCAGACCGTCCAGAGAAGAGACCCAGTACTTC.

CDR3 bases: TGTGCCAGCAGTCCACAAGGGGCCGCACGTTGGGAAAAACTGTTTTTT. Its translation is CASSPQGAARWEKLFF. J is TRBJ1-4 and V is TRBV28, with D possibly matching TRBD1 (5 bases). Per germline, CDR1 MDHEN and CDR2 SYDVKM. The V end was cut by 5 bases, the J end by 8 bases, with 21 bases between. The CDR3 loop spans 16 amino acids.

The chain uses TRBV3-1 and TRBJ1-1; a weak D match, TRBD1 (5 bases). The CDR3 is 13 residues long. The germline V gene has CDR1 LGHDT and CDR2 YNNKEL (reference sequence). V was pared by 3 bases and J by 7 bases, with 12 bases between. CDR3 region: CASSHRGQGEAFF. In DNA, the CDR3 is TGTGCCAGCAGCCATCGGGGCCAGGGTGAAGCTTTCTTT.

CDR3 bases: TGTGCCAGCAGCTTTTCACAGGCCCAAGAGACCCAGTACTTC. Amino acid sequence: CASSFSQAQETQYF. The rearrangement uses TRBV7-9 and TRBJ2-5, with a possible D match to TRBD1 (5 bases). CDR1 and CDR2 (germline): SEHNR, FQNEAQ (reference sequence). Trimming shortened V by 3 bases and J by 1 base, and 9 bases separated the two germline ends. This CDR3 comprises 14 residues.

CDR3 nucleotide sequence: TGTGCCTGGAGTCCGGGTTCCAGGGATACGCAGTATTTT. Protein: CAWSPGSRDTQYF. The chain combines TRBV30 with TRBJ2-3; D is uncertain. The germline CDR1 and CDR2 sequences are GTSNPN and SVGIG (reference sequence). V gave up 2 bases and J gave up 6 bases, with 12 bases separating them. CDR3 length: 13 amino acids.

CDR3 residues: CASSAPGGGNTGELFF. DNA of the CDR3: TGTGCCAGCAGCGCTCCAGGAGGGGGGAACACCGGGGAGCTGTTTTTT. The chain couples TRBV7-2 to TRBJ2-2; D may match TRBD1 or TRBD2 (6 bases each). This CDR3 has 16 residues. Looked up from germline, CDR1 is SGHTA and CDR2 is FQGNSA. Trimming left V 5 bases short and J 1 base short, with 14 bases between. Full variable domain (rest looked up from reference TRBV7-2 and TRBJ2-2): GAGVSQSPSNKVTEKGKDVELRCDPISGHTALYWYRQSLGQGLEFLIYFQGNSAPDKSGLPSDRFSAERTGGSVSTLTIQRTQQEDSAVYLCASSAPGGGNTGELFFGEGSRLTVL.

The chain employs TRBV2 and TRBJ1-3; a possible D gene is TRBD1 (5 bases). The CDR3 is 16 amino acids. Germline assignment: CDR1 SNHLY and CDR2 FYNNEI. V was trimmed by 0 bases and J by 3 bases, leaving 12 bases between them. In DNA form, the CDR3 reads TGTGCCAGCAGTGAAGCGCTTCGGGGGGTTGGAAACACCATATATTTT. The encoded protein is CASSEALRGVGNTIYF.

The genes are TRBV6-1 and TRBJ2-2; a weak D match, TRBD1 (7 bases). The germline CDR1 and CDR2 sequences are MNHNS and SASEGT. V gave up 5 bases and J gave up 4 bases, with 11 bases separating them. This CDR3 contains 14 residues. The CDR3 DNA reads TGTGCCAGCAGTCAGGGGGAGGCCACCGGGGAGCTGTTTTTT. Protein: CASSQGEATGELFF.

Only a few counts were recorded for this clonotype. This chain uses TRBV19 with TRBJ1-5; D not resolved. The CDR3 runs 16 residues. In germline, CDR1 is LNHDA, CDR2 SQIVND (reference sequence). V shed 3 bases and J shed 3 bases, with 15 bases lying between them. Here the CDR3 DNA reads TGTGCCAGTAGTATCGGGCCGGACGGGATCAATCAGCCCCAGCATTTT. This translates into CASSIGPDGINQPQHF.

CDR3 residues: CSASDRDLASTDTQYF. As DNA, the CDR3 is TGCAGTGCTAGTGACCGGGACCTTGCTAGCACAGATACGCAGTATTTT. The J gene is TRBJ2-3, the V gene TRBV20-1, with D possibly being TRBD1 or TRBD2 (5 bases each). The germline V gene encodes CDR1 DFQATT and CDR2 SNEGSKA (reference sequence). This CDR3 contains 16 residues. V lost 3 bases, J lost 0 bases, and 16 bases lay in between.

The V call is TRBV28, the J call TRBJ2-1, with 12 bases fitting TRBD2. Unmatched junction bases numbered 2, after V lost 5 bases and J lost 6 bases. CDR1 and CDR2 from the germline V gene are MDHEN and SYDVKM. The CDR3 has 14 amino acids. CDR3 residues: CASSLAGGRNEQFF. Here the CDR3 DNA reads TGTGCCAGCAGTCTAGCGGGAGGGCGCAATGAGCAGTTCTTC. The full variable domain, completed using reference TRBV28 and TRBJ2-1, is DVKVTQSSRYLVKRTGEKVFLECVQDMDHENMFWYRQDPGLGLRLIYFSYDVKMKEKGDIPEGYSVSREKKERFSLILESASTNQTSMYLCASSLAGGRNEQFFGPGTRLTVL.

This clonotype has more than one count but fewer than ten. The V and J genes are TRBV30 and TRBJ1-5, with a possible D match to TRBD1 (6 bases). Trimming took off 0 bases at V and 7 bases at J, with 10 bases between the two ends. Per the germline V gene, CDR1 is GTSNPN and CDR2 is SVGIG (reference sequence). The length of the CDR3 is 13 residues. DNA for the CDR3: TGTGCCTGGAGTGTAGGGGGGATCCAGCCCCAGCATTTT. This sequence encodes CAWSVGGIQPQHF.

The V call is TRBV28, the J call TRBJ2-7; 7 nucleotides agree with TRBD2. This CDR3 region has 14 residues. Germline V gives CDR1 MDHEN, CDR2 SYDVKM. The J segment lost 0 bases and the V segment lost 3 bases, leaving 2 bases of the junction unmatched. CDR3 bases: TGTGCCAGCAGTTTTGCGGGAGTCTCCTACGAGCAGTACTTC. Translating it yields CASSFAGVSYEQYF.

DNA of the CDR3: TGCGCCAGCAGCCCGCGACTAGCGGGAAACTACAATGAGCAGTTCTTC. This translates into CASSPRLAGNYNEQFF. This rearrangement joins TRBV4-3 to TRBJ2-1, with 11 bases aligning to TRBD2. V trimming: 4 bases; J trimming: 3 bases; junction bases outside the gene matches: 5. The CDR3 runs 16 residues. CDR1 is LGHNA, CDR2 YSLEER, per germline.